This T cell receptor (beta chain) was captured in a study of control samples from healthy donors and cancer patients. Assay used: immunoSEQ multiplex PCR; TCRdb lists only in-frame clones, some missing. The data show nearly 200,000 clones, approximately 91% seen once. V shed 5 bases and J 1 base; nucleotides not matched to a gene: 3. This CDR3 spans 16 amino acids. CDR1 is MDHEN and CDR2 is SYDVKM in the germline V gene. The rearrangement joins TRBV28 to TRBJ2-3; 13 bases align to TRBD2. Sample: blood. The source is a man in his thirties or forties in good health. CDR3 bases: TGTGCCAGCAGTCCTGGACTAGCGGGGGGCACAGATACGCAGTATTTT. Its translation: CASSPGLAGGTDTQYF.